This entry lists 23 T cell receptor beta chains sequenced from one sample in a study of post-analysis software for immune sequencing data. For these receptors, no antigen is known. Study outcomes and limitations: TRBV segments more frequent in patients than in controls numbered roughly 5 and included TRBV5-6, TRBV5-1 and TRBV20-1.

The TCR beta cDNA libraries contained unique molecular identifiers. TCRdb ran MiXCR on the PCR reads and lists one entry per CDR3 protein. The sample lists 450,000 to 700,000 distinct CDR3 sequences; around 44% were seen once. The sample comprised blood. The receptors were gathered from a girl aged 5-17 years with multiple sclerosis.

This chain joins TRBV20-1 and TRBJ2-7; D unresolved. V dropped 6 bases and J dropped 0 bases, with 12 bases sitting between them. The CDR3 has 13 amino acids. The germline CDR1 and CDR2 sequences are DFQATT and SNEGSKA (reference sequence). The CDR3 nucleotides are TGCAGTGCCGCCCCAACTGCCTCCTACGAGCAGTACTTC. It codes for CSAAPTASYEQYF.

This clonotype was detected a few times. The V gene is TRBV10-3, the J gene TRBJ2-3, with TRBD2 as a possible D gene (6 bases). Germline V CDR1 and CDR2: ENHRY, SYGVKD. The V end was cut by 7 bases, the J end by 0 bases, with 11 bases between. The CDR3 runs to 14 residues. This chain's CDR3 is CAITSGTSTDTQYF. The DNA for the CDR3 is TGTGCCATCACTTCAGGGACTAGCACAGATACGCAGTATTTT.

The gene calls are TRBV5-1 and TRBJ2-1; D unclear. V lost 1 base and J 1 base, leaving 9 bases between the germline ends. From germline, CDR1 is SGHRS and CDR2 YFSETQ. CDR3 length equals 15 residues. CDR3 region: CASSLHYYSYNEQFF. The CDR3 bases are TGCGCCAGCAGCTTGCACTACTATTCCTACAATGAGCAGTTCTTC.

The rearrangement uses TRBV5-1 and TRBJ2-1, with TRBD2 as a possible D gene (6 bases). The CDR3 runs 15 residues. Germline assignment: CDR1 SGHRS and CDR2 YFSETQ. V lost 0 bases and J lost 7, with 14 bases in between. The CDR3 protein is CASSLGTSRFNEQFF. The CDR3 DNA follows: TGCGCCAGCAGCTTGGGCACTAGCAGGTTTAATGAGCAGTTCTTC.

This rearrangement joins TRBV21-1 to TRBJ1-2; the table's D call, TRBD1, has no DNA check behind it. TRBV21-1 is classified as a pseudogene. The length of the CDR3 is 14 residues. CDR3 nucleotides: TGTGCCAGCAGCCCTCGACAGGGGGAGTATGGCTACACCTTC. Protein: CASSPRQGEYGYTF.

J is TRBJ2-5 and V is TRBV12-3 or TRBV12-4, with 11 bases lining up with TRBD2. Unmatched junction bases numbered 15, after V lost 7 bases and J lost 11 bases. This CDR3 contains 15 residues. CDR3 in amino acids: CASTKAGTSGFQQYF. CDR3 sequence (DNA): TGTGCCAGCACAAAAGCCGGGACTAGCGGTTTCCAGCAGTACTTC.

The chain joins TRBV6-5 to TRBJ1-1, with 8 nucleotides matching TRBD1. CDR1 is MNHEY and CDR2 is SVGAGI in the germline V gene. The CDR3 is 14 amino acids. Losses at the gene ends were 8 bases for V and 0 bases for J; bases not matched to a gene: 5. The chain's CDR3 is CASSAGGLNTEAFF. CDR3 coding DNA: TGTGCCAGCTCCGCAGGGGGCTTGAACACTGAAGCTTTCTTT.

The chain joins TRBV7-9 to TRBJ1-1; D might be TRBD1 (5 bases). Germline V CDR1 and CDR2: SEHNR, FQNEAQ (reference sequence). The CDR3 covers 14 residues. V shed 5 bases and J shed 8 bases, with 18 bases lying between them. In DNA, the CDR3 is TGTGCCAGCAGCATCACCGGGACGGACCCAGAAGCTTTCTTT. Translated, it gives CASSITGTDPEAFF.

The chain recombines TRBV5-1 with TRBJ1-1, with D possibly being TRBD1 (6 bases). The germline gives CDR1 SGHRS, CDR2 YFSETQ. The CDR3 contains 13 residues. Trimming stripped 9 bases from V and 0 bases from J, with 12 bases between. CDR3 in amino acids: CATSTGLNTEAFF. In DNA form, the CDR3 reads TGCGCCACCTCGACAGGCTTGAACACTGAAGCTTTCTTT.

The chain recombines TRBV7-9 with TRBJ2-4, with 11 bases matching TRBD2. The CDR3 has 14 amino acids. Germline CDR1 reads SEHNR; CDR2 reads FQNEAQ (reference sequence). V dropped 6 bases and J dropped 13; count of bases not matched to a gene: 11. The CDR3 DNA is TGTGCCAGCAGTCCTACTAGCGGGAGCCCCGTGCAGTACTTC. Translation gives CASSPTSGSPVQYF. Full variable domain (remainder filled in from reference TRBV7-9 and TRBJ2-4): DTGVSQNPRHKITKRGQNVTFRCDPISEHNRLYWYRQTLGQGPEFLTYFQNEAQLEKSRLLSDRFSAERPKGSFSTLEIQRTEQGDSAMYLCASSPTSGSPVQYFGAGTRLSVL.

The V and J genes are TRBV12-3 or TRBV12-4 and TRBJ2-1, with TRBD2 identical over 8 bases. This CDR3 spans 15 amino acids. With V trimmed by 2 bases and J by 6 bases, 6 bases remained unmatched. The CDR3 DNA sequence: TGTGCCAGCAGTTTAACTAGCGGACTCAGCAATGAGCAGTTCTTC. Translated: CASSLTSGLSNEQFF.

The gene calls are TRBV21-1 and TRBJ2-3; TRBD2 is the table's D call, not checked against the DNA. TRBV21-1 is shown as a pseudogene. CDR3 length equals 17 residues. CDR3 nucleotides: TGTGCCAGCAGCAAACGCCTTCCGGGACCAGGCACAGATACGCAGTATTTT. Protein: CASSKRLPGPGTDTQYF.

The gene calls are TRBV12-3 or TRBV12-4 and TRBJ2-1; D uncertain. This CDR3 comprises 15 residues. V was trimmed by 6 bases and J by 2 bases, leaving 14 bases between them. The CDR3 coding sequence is TGTGCCAGCAGCACCCTAGGGCGGCCCTACAATGAGCAGTTCTTC. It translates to CASSTLGRPYNEQFF.

The CDR3 is CASTDKAPSYNEQFF. The CDR3 nucleotides read TGTGCCAGCACCGACAAGGCCCCCTCCTACAATGAGCAGTTCTTC. The chain employs TRBV12-3 or TRBV12-4 and TRBJ2-1; D gene unclear. Deletions cut 7 bases from V and 0 bases from J, with 13 bases between. This CDR3 is 15 amino acids long.

The CDR3, as DNA: TGCAGTGCTAGTAAGGGGCCCTACAATGAGCAGTTCTTC. It specifies CSASKGPYNEQFF. V and J are TRBV20-1 and TRBJ2-1; D possibly corresponds to TRBD1 (5 bases). CDR3 length: 13 residues. From germline, CDR1 is DFQATT and CDR2 SNEGSKA (reference sequence). V lost 3 bases and J 2 bases, leaving 8 bases between the germline ends.

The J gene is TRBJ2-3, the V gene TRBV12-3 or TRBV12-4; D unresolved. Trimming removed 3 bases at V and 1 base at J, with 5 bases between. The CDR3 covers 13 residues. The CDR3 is CASSFMGTDTQYF. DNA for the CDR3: TGTGCCAGCAGTTTTATGGGCACAGATACGCAGTATTTT.

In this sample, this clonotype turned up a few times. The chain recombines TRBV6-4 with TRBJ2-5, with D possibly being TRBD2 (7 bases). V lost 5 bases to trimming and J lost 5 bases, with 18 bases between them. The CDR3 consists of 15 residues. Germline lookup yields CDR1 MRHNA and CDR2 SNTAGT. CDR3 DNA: TGTGCCAGCAGTTCTTCAACGGGGGGCGTTGAGACCCAGTACTTC. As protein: CASSSSTGGVETQYF.

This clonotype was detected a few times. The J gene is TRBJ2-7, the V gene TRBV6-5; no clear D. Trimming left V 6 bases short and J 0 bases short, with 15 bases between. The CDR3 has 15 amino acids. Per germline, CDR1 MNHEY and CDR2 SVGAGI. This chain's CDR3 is CASSLRFHSSYEQYF. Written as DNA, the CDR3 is TGTGCCAGCAGCCTTCGCTTCCACTCCTCCTACGAGCAGTACTTC.

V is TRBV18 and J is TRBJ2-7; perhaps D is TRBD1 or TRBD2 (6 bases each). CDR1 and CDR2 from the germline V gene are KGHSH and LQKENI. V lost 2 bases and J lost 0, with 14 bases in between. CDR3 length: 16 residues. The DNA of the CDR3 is TGTGCCAGCTCACCAATAGTCGGGGGACACTCCTACGAGCAGTACTTC. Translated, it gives CASSPIVGGHSYEQYF.

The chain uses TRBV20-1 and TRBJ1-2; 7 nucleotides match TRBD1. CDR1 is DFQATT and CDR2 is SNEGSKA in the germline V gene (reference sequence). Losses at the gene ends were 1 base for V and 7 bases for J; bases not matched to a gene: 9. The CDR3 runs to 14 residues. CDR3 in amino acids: CSARGDRDFRGYTF. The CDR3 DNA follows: TGCAGTGCTAGAGGGGACAGAGATTTCCGTGGCTACACCTTC.

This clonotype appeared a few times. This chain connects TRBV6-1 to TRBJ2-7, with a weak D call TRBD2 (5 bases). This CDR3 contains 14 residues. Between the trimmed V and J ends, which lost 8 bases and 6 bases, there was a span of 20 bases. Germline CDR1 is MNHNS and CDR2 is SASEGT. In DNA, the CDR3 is TGTGCCAGCGGGGAGCCCTCTAGGGCCTGCGAGCAGTACTTC. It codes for CASGEPSRACEQYF.

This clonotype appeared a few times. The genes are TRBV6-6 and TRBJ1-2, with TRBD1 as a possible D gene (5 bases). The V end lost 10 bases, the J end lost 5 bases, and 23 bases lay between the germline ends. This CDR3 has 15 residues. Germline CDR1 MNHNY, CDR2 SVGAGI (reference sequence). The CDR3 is CATSSPGGTEYGYTF. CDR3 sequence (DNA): TGTGCCACCAGCTCCCCGGGTGGGACGGAGTATGGCTACACCTTC.

This CDR3 reads CASSRDAFFNQETQYF. DNA for the CDR3: TGTGCCAGCAGCCGGGACGCGTTTTTCAACCAAGAGACCCAGTACTTC. The rearrangement uses TRBV12-3 or TRBV12-4 and TRBJ2-5; D may match TRBD1 or TRBD2 (5 bases each). There are 16 residues in the CDR3. V lost 6 bases and J 0 bases, leaving 17 bases between the germline ends.